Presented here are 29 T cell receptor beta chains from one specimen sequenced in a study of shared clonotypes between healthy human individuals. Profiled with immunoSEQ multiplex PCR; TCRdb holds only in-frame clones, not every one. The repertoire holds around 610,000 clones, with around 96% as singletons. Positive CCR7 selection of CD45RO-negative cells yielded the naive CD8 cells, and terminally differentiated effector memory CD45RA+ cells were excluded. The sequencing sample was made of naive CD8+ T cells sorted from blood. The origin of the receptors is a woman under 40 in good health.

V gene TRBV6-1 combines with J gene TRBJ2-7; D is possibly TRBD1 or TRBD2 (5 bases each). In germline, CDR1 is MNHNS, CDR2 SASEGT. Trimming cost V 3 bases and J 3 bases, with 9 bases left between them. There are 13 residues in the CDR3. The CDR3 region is CASSEGPVYEQYF. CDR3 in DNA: TGTGCCAGCAGTGAGGGACCGGTCTACGAGCAGTACTTC.

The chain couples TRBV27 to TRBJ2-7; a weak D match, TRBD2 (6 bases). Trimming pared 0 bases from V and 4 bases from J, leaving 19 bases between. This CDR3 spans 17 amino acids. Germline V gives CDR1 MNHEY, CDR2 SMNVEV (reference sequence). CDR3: CASSLSKGTGEAYEQYF. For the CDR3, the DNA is TGTGCCAGCAGTTTATCGAAGGGGACGGGAGAGGCGTACGAGCAGTACTTC.

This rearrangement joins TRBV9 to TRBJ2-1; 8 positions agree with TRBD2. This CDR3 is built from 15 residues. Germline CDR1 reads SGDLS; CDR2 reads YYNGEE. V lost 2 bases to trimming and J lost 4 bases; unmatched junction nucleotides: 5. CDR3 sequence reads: CASSVSAGVYNEQFF. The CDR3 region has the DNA TGTGCCAGCAGCGTTTCAGCGGGAGTTTACAATGAGCAGTTCTTC.

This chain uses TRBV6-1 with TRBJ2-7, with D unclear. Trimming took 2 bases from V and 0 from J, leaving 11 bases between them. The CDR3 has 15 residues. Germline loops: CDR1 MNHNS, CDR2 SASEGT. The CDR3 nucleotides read TGTGCCAGCAGTGAACGGAAGGTTGGCTCCTACGAGCAGTACTTC. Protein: CASSERKVGSYEQYF.

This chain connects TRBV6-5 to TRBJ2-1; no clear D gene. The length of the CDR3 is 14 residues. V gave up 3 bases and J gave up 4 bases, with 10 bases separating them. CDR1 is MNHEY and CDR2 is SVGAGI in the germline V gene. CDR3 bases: TGTGCCAGCAGTTATGGGCCAGTATACAATGAGCAGTTCTTC. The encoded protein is CASSYGPVYNEQFF.

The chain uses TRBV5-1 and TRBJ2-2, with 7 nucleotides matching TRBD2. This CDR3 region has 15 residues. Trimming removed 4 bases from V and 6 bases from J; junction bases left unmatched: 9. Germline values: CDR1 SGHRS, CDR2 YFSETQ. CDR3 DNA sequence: TGCGCCAGCAGCCGGGGCTGGGAGGGCGCCGGGGAGCTGTTTTTT. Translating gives CASSRGWEGAGELFF.

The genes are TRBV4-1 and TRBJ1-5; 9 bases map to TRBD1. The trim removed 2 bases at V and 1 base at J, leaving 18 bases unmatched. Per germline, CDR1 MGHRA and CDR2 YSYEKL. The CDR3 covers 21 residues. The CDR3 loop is CASSQKFMGTGNLESNQPQHF. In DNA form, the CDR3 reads TGCGCCAGCAGCCAAAAGTTTATGGGGACAGGGAATTTGGAGAGCAATCAGCCCCAGCATTTT.

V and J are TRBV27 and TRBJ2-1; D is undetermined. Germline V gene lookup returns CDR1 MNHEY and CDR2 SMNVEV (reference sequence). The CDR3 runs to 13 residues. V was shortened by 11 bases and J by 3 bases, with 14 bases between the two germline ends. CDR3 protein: CACSSPGYNEQFF. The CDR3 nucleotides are TGTGCCTGTTCCAGCCCCGGCTACAATGAGCAGTTCTTC.

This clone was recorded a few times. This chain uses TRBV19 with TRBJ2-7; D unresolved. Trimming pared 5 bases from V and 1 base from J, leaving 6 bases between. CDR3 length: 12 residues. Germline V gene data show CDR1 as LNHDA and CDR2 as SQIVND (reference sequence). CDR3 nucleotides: TGTGCCAGTAGTGCACCGTCCTACGAGCAGTACTTC. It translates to CASSAPSYEQYF.

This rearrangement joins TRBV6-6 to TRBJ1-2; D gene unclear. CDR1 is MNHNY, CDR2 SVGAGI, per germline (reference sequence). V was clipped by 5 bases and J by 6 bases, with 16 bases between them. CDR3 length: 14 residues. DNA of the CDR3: TGTGCCAGCAGTCCTGCCCTCTACTCGGATGGCTACACCTTC. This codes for CASSPALYSDGYTF.

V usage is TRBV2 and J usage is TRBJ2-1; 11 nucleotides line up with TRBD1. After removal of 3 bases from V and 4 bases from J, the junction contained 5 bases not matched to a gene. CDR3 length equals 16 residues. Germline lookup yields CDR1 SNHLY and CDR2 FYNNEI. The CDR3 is CASSDRDRGLYNEQFF. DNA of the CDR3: TGTGCCAGCAGTGACCGGGACAGGGGGTTATACAATGAGCAGTTCTTC.

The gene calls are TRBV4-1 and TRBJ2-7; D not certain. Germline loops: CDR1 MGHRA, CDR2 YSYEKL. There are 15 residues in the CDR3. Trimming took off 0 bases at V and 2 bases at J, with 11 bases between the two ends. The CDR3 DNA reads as TGCGCCAGCAGCCAAGAGTCAGAAGCCGCCTACGAGCAGTACTTC. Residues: CASSQESEAAYEQYF.

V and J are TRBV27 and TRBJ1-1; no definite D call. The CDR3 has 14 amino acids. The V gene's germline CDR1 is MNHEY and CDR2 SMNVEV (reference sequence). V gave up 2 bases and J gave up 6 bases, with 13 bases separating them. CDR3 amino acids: CASSLTGVIAEAFF. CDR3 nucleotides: TGTGCCAGCAGTTTAACCGGGGTGATCGCTGAAGCTTTCTTT.

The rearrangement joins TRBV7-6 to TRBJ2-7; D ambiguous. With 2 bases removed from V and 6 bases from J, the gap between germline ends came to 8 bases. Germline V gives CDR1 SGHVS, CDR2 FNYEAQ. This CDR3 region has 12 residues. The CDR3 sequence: CASSLSFGEQYF. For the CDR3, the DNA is TGTGCCAGCAGCTTAAGTTTTGGCGAGCAGTACTTC.

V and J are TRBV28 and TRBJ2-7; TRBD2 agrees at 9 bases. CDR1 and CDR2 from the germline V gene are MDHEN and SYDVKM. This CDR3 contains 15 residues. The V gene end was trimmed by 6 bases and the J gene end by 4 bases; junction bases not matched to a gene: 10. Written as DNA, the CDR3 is TGTGCCAGCAGCTCAATAGCGGGAGAGGAGTACGAGCAGTACTTC. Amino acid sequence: CASSSIAGEEYEQYF.

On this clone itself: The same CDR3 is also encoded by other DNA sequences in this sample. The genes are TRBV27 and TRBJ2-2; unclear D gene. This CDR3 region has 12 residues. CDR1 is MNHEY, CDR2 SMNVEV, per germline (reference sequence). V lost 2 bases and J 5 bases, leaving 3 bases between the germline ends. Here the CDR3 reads CASSLPTGELFF. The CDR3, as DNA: TGTGCCAGCAGTTTACCTACCGGGGAGCTGTTTTTT.

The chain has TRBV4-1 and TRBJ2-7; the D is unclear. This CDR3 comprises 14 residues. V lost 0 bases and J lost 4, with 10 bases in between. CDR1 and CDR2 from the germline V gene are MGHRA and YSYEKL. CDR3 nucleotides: TGCGCCAGCAGCCAAGAGGCTAGATTGTACGAGCAGTACTTC. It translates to CASSQEARLYEQYF.

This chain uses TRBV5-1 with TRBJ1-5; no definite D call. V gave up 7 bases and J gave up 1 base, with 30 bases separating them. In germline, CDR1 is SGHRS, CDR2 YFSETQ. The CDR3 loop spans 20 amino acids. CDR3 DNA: TGCGCCAGCCCCCTGGCCGCTGAGACCGAAATAAGTGGAAGCAATCAGCCCCAGCATTTT. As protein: CASPLAAETEISGSNQPQHF.

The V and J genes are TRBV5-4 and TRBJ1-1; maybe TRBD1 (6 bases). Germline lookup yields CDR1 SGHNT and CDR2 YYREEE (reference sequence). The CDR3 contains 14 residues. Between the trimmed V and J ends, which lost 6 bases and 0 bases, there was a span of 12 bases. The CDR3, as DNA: TGTGCCAGCACTCCGGGACAACTGAACACTGAAGCTTTCTTT. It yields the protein CASTPGQLNTEAFF.

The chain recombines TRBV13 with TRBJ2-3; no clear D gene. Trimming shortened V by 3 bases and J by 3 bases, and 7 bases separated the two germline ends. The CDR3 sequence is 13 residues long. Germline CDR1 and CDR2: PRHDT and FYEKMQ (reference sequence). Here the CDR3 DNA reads TGTGCCAGCAGCTTTGGCAATACAGATACGCAGTATTTT. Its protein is CASSFGNTDTQYF.

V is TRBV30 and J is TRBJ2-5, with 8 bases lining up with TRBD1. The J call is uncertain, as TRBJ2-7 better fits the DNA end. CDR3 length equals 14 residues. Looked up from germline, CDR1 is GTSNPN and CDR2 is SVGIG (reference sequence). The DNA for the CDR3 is TGTGCCTGGGACCTAAACAGGGGGTACGACGAGCAGTACTTC. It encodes CAWDLNRGYDEQYF.

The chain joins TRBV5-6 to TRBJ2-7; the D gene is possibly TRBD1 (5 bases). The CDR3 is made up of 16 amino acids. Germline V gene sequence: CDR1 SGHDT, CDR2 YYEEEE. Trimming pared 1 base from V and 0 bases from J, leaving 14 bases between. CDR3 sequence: CASSLWGRVSSYEQYF. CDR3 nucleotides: TGTGCCAGCAGCTTGTGGGGCAGGGTCAGCTCCTACGAGCAGTACTTC.

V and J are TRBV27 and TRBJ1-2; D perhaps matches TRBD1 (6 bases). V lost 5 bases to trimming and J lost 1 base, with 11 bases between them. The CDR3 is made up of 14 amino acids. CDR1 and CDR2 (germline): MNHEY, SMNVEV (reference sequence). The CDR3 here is CASSASQGNYGYTF. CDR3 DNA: TGTGCCAGCAGTGCCTCACAGGGTAACTATGGCTACACCTTC.

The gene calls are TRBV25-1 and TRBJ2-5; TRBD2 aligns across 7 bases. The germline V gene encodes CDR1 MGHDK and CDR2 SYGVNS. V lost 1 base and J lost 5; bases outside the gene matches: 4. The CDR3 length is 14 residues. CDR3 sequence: CASSEFIGGETQYF. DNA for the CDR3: TGTGCCAGCAGTGAATTTATCGGGGGGGAGACCCAGTACTTC.

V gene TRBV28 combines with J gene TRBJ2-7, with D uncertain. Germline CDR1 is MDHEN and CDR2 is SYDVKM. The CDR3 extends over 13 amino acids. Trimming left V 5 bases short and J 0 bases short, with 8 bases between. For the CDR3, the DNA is TGTGCCAGCAGTCAATCCAACTCCTACGAGCAGTACTTC. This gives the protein CASSQSNSYEQYF. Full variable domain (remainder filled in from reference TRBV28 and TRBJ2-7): DVKVTQSSRYLVKRTGEKVFLECVQDMDHENMFWYRQDPGLGLRLIYFSYDVKMKEKGDIPEGYSVSREKKERFSLILESASTNQTSMYLCASSQSNSYEQYFGPGTRLTVT.

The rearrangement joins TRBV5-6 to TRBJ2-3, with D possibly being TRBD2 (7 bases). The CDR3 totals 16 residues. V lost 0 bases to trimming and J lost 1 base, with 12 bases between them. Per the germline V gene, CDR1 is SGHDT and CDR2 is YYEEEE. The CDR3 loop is CASSLGWEGGTDTQYF. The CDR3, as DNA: TGTGCCAGCAGCTTGGGGTGGGAGGGGGGCACAGATACGCAGTATTTT.

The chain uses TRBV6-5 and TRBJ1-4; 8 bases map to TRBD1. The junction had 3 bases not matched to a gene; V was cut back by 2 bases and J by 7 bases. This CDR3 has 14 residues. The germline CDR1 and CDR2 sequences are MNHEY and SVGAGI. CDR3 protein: CASSYGQGLEKLFF. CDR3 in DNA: TGTGCCAGCAGTTACGGACAGGGCCTTGAAAAACTGTTTTTT.

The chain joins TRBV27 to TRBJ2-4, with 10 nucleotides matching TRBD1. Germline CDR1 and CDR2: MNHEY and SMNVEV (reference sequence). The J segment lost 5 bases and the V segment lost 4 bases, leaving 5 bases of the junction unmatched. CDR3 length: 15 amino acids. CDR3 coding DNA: TGTGCCAGCAGTTACATTGGGACAGGGGAAAACATTCAGTACTTC. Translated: CASSYIGTGENIQYF.

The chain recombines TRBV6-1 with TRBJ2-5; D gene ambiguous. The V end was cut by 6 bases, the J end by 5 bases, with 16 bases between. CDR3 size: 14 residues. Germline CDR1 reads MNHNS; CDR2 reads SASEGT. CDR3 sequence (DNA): TGTGCCAGCAGGAGAGGTCGGTTGGGGGAGACCCAGTACTTC. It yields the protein CASRRGRLGETQYF.